This T cell receptor beta chain was captured by sequencing in a study of T cells in Graves' hyperthyroidism and ophthalmopathy. Aged 18 to 65, the patients had hyperthyroidism that was newly diagnosed and had lasted under 2 months. PBMCs came from around 10 ml fresh peripheral blood. RNA transcripts provided the source from which TCR beta CDR3 regions were amplified. Using the HTBI primer set, a first-round RT-PCR was run on the TCR CDR3. Each CDR3 protein gets one entry after TCRdb re-called the multiplex PCR reads with MiXCR. This sample has 600,000 to 750,000 distinct CDR3 sequences, with roughly 17% found just once. In its sample, this clonotype was seen a few times. Sequencing was performed on blood. This receptor was identified in a man aged 50 or older with Graves' hyperthyroidism.

For the CDR3, the DNA is TGTGCCAGCTCACCTCCTCGCCGGGACTTTAATTCACCCCTCCACTTT. Its translation: CASSPPRRDFNSPLHF. The chain recombines TRBV18 with TRBJ1-6; a possible D gene is TRBD1 (5 bases). Per the germline V gene, CDR1 is KGHSH and CDR2 is LQKENI. CDR3 size: 16 residues. V lost 3 bases to trimming and J lost 6 bases, with 15 bases between them.